The entry that follows covers one T cell receptor (beta chain) sequence. These data belong to a study of CD8+ T cells in alopecia areata. Investigators isolated RNA and reverse transcribed it into cDNA to act as the sequencing template. Profiling relied on immunoSEQ multiplex PCR, and the TCRdb table lists in-frame clones only, not all of them. The sample shows 100,000 to 150,000 clones, roughly 63% of them seen only once. Treatment in this sample: oral pan-JAK inhibitor, 5-10 mg twice daily. Trimming stripped 1 base from V and 1 base from J, with 10 bases between. This CDR3 comprises 15 residues. CDR1 and CDR2 from the germline V gene are SGHVS and FNYEAQ.

The V gene is TRBV7-6, the J gene TRBJ1-1, with a weak D call TRBD1 (5 bases). The sequence derives from a human donor with alopecia areata. This sample comprised CD8+ T cells sorted from blood, obtained at week 4, from a patient treated with tofacitinib. For the CDR3, the DNA is TGTGCCAGCAGCTTAGTTCAGGGCGGGAACACTGAAGCTTTCTTT. It encodes CASSLVQGGNTEAFF.